The clone carrying this T cell receptor (beta chain) occurred once. Its matching antigen is unknown. Tagging with unique molecular identifiers was a feature of the TCR beta cDNA libraries. TCRdb processed the PCR reads anew with MiXCR; each CDR3 protein has one entry. The sample includes roughly 870,000 distinct CDR3 sequences, 53% of them seen just once. The data were obtained in a study of post-analysis software for immune sequencing data. Study results and caveats: Patients had higher frequencies than controls of roughly five TRBV segments, including TRBV5-6, TRBV5-1 and TRBV20-1.

Germline lookup yields CDR1 SGHRS and CDR2 YFSETQ. The CDR3 is made up of 13 amino acids. This TCR was recovered from a girl aged 5-17 years with multiple sclerosis. This chain uses TRBV5-1 with TRBJ2-4; 7 nucleotides align to TRBD1. The closer fit of TRBJ2-7 to the DNA end suggests the J call may be wrong. The sample comprised blood. The CDR3, as DNA: TGCGCCAGCAGAGGACAGGATACCTACGAGCAGTACTTC. Protein sequence: CASRGQDTYEQYF.